This T cell receptor (beta chain) comes out of a study of blood T cells in healthy people across ages. Study summary: The capture of about one barcoded beta molecule per two T cells was achieved by template switching.

Study observations and caveats: Per million T cells, the diversity of TCR beta decreased roughly linearly as age advanced.

Comment on this clonotype: The antigen is undetermined.

The authors ran a second PCR of roughly 6 to 12 cycles using a sample-barcoded 5' primer and a J-beta primer mix. TCRdb ran MiXCR on the 5' RACE reads and lists one entry per CDR3 protein. This sample has 900,000 to 950,000 distinct CDR3 sequences, with under 35% found just once. This CDR3 comprises 16 residues. Trimming left V 3 bases short and J 9 bases short, with 18 bases between. Germline V gene sequence: CDR1 ENHRY, CDR2 SYGVKD. The data also belong to a second study, concerning T cells of mothers and their children. In that study: The study recruited a few healthy Caucasian mothers and their six children as donors. Mother-child pairs who were related displayed a slightly higher overlap than unrelated pairs, a difference that was non-significant.

The V and J genes are TRBV10-3 and TRBJ1-6; a possible D gene is TRBD1 (6 bases). Sequenced: blood. This clonotype was obtained from a woman aged 40 to 49 in good health. The CDR3 spells CAISDSWQQGGSPLHF. The CDR3, as DNA: TGTGCCATCAGTGATTCTTGGCAGCAAGGGGGTTCACCCCTCCACTTT.